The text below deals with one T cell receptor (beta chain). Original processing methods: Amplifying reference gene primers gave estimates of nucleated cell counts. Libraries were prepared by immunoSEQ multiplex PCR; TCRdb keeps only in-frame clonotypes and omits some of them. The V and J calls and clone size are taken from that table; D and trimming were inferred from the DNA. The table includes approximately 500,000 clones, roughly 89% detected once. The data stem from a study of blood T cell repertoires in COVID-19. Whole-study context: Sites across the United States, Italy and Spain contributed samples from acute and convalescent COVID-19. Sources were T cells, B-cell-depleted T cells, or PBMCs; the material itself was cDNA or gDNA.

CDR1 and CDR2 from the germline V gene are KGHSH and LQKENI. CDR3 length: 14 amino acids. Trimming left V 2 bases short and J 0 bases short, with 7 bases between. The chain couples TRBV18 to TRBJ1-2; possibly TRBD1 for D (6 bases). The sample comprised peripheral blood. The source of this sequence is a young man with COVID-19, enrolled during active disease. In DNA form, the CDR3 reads TGTGCCAGCTCACCAGGGACAACTAACTATGGCTACACCTTC. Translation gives CASSPGTTNYGYTF.